What follows are 11 T cell receptor beta chains derived from one specimen sequenced in a study of blood T cell repertoires in COVID-19. Data came from immunoSEQ multiplex PCR; TCRdb stores just in-frame clones and leaves some out. This table holds around 120,000 clones, 88% found once. Material: peripheral blood. The source is a human donor in a cohort sampled during active COVID-19.

The chain employs TRBV14 and TRBJ2-7; D ambiguous. Germline CDR1 reads SGHDN; CDR2 reads FVKESK. V gave up 0 bases and J gave up 6 bases, with 12 bases separating them. The CDR3 covers 14 residues. CDR3 nucleotides: TGTGCCAGCAGCCAAGATAGGAGAAAAATCGAGCAGTACTTC. As protein: CASSQDRRKIEQYF.

The chain employs TRBV23-1 and TRBJ2-7; 7 bases are shared with TRBD2. TRBV23-1 is annotated as an ORF whose role is uncertain. V lost 9 bases to trimming and J lost 0 bases; unmatched junction nucleotides: 20. The CDR3 extends over 18 amino acids. The CDR3 coding sequence is TGCGCCAGTGAAAGCCTTGAGCGGGACCACCTCTCCTCCTACGAGCAGTACTTC. This sequence encodes CASESLERDHLSSYEQYF.

V is TRBV13 and J is TRBJ2-2, with D perhaps TRBD2 (6 bases). The V gene's germline CDR1 is PRHDT and CDR2 FYEKMQ (reference sequence). The CDR3 is 16 residues long. The V end lost 5 bases, the J end lost 1 base, and 14 bases lay between the germline ends. The CDR3 is CASSPGTPGNTGELFF. CDR3 DNA: TGTGCCAGCAGCCCCGGGACTCCCGGGAACACCGGGGAGCTGTTTTTT.

The rearrangement uses TRBV28 and TRBJ2-2; D remains unclear. Germline V gene data show CDR1 as MDHEN and CDR2 as SYDVKM. The CDR3 sequence is 14 residues long. V gave up 1 base and J gave up 7 bases, with 10 bases separating them. This CDR3 reads CASSLLNRVGELFF. Written as DNA, the CDR3 is TGTGCCAGCAGTTTATTAAATCGGGTCGGGGAGCTGTTTTTT.

The CDR3 DNA sequence: TGTGCCAGCAGTTTGGAGAGCGGGGGGAATGGCTACACCTTC. Protein product: CASSLESGGNGYTF. The V and J genes are TRBV28 and TRBJ1-2; weak D call: TRBD1 (5 bases). With 3 bases removed from V and 6 bases from J, the gap between germline ends came to 14 bases. CDR1 and CDR2 from the germline V gene are MDHEN and SYDVKM. The CDR3 consists of 14 residues.

This CDR3 reads CASSLVIGQGAGEQYF. The DNA of the CDR3 is TGTGCCAGCAGCTTAGTCATCGGTCAGGGGGCTGGGGAGCAGTACTTC. The rearrangement links TRBV7-8 to TRBJ2-7, with 8 bases fitting TRBD1. J was trimmed by 7 bases and V by 1 base; bases with no gene match: 12. This CDR3 contains 16 residues. Per germline, CDR1 SGHVS and CDR2 FQNEAQ.

This chain links TRBV29-1 with TRBJ1-1; tentative D call: TRBD1 (6 bases). CDR1 is SQVTM and CDR2 is ANQGSEA in the germline V gene. This CDR3 contains 13 residues. V lost 2 bases, J lost 1 base, and 8 bases lay in between. The CDR3 here is CSVETGQNTEAFF. As DNA, the CDR3 is TGCAGCGTTGAAACGGGACAGAACACTGAAGCTTTCTTT.

Remarks on this clone: Other DNA sequences in this specimen translate into the identical CDR3. The V call is TRBV15, the J call TRBJ1-5; 7 bases map to TRBD1. V dropped 0 bases and J dropped 4; count of bases not matched to a gene: 3. This CDR3 spans 15 amino acids. CDR1 is LNHNV and CDR2 is YYDKDF in the germline V gene (reference sequence). CDR3 amino acids: CATSREDRHNQPQHF. DNA of the CDR3: TGTGCCACCAGCAGAGAGGACAGGCATAATCAGCCCCAGCATTTT. Looking up the rest from reference TRBV15 and TRBJ1-5 gives the full variable domain: DAMVIQNPRYQVTQFGKPVTLSCSQTLNHNVMYWYQQKSSQAPKLLFHYYDKDFNNEADTPDNFQSRRPNTSFCFLDIRSPGLGDTAMYLCATSREDRHNQPQHFGDGTRLSIL.

The CDR3 is CASTYGTAYNSPLHF. The CDR3 DNA follows: TGTGCCAGCACCTATGGGACAGCCTATAATTCACCCCTCCACTTT. The V gene is TRBV28, the J gene TRBJ1-6; the match to TRBD1 covers 7 bases. This CDR3 has 15 amino acids. V gave up 7 bases and J gave up 2 bases; unmatched junction bases: 5. Germline CDR1 and CDR2: MDHEN and SYDVKM.

The V and J genes are TRBV3-1 (or the pseudogene TRBV3-2) and TRBJ2-1; 8 bases map to TRBD1. The ends lost 2 bases at V and 0 bases at J; junction bases unmatched: 6. This CDR3 has 17 residues. Germline lookup yields CDR1 LGHDT and CDR2 YNNKEL (reference sequence). The CDR3 sequence: CASSQRQGIFSYNEQFF. The CDR3, as DNA: TGTGCCAGCAGCCAAAGACAGGGGATCTTCTCCTACAATGAGCAGTTCTTC.

The gene calls are TRBV10-3 and TRBJ2-1, with D possibly matching TRBD2 (5 bases). This CDR3 contains 20 residues. Germline lookup yields CDR1 ENHRY and CDR2 SYGVKD. With 0 bases removed from V and 1 base from J, the gap between germline ends came to 22 bases. CDR3 DNA sequence: TGTGCCATCAGTGAGTCGGGCGCCCGGGGTCGGGGTGCTTCCTACAATGAGCAGTTCTTC. Its translation is CAISESGARGRGASYNEQFF.